This T cell receptor (beta chain) derives from a study of human T cells and chemical hapten exposure. Germline CDR1 and CDR2: SGHRS and YFSETQ. This CDR3 spans 17 amino acids. Losses at the gene ends were 2 bases for V and 0 bases for J; bases not matched to a gene: 7. The time point: patch test 2, 6 weeks after DPC sensitization. Stated treatment: therapeutic diphenylcyclopropenone sensitization with weekly scalp DPC. Only after blood had been drawn was each patch test applied. MiXCR, applied by TCRdb to the RACE reads, yields one record per CDR3 protein. The profile shows about 84,000 distinct CDR3 sequences, 10% of them singletons.

The clonotype comes from a woman between 50 and 59 years old with alopecia areata. Some clones in this sample may be carry-over from other donors' samples. The sequencing used whole blood, collected in connection with sensitization to the hapten diphenylcyclopropenone (DPC). J is TRBJ2-3 and V is TRBV5-1, with 9 bases that match TRBD2. The CDR3: CASSFTLAGASTDTQYF. The CDR3 DNA is TGCGCCAGCAGCTTTACCTTAGCGGGGGCTAGCACAGATACGCAGTATTTT. The variable domain in full, completed from reference TRBV5-1 and TRBJ2-3, reads KAGVTQTPRYLIKTRGQQVTLSCSPISGHRSVSWYQQTPGQGLQFLFEYFSETQRNKGNFPGRFSGRQFSNSRSEMNVSTLELGDSALYLCASSFTLAGASTDTQYFGPGTRLTVL.